The 8 T cell receptor beta chains listed next were all sequenced from one sample in a study of T cell responses to AZD1222 COVID-19 vaccine. Sequencing was performed with immunoSEQ multiplex PCR; in TCRdb, only in-frame clones are kept and a portion is missing. The sample records some 180,000 clones, more than 90% being singletons. Sequenced material: peripheral blood, taken on day 0 of AZD1222 vaccination. The receptor source for this set is an adult in good health.

This chain connects TRBV19 to TRBJ1-2; no firm D call. Germline assignment: CDR1 LNHDA and CDR2 SQIVND (reference sequence). The CDR3 loop spans 12 amino acids. Between the trimmed V and J ends, which lost 3 bases and 8 bases, there was a span of 10 bases. CDR3 region: CASSIQKGGYTF. In DNA form, the CDR3 reads TGTGCCAGTAGTATCCAAAAAGGGGGCTACACCTTC.

The J gene is TRBJ2-2, the V gene TRBV1; the table names TRBD2, a call not compared with the DNA. TRBV1 is termed a pseudogene. The CDR3 is 15 residues long. CDR3 protein: CTSSDSGGCTGELFF. The DNA of the CDR3 is TGCACCAGCAGCGATAGCGGGGGGTGTACCGGGGAGCTGTTTTTT.

The J gene is TRBJ1-5, the V gene TRBV6-1; D perhaps matches TRBD1 (6 bases). This CDR3 has 18 amino acids. CDR1 MNHNS and CDR2 SASEGT come from the germline V gene. V lost 4 bases and J lost 6, with 25 bases in between. CDR3 loop: CASSGRAFRGKGSQPQHF. The CDR3 nucleotides are TGTGCCAGCAGTGGACGCGCTTTCAGGGGAAAAGGGAGTCAGCCCCAGCATTTT.

This rearrangement joins TRBV6-2 or TRBV6-3 to TRBJ2-5, with D possibly being TRBD2 (6 bases). Germline V gene data show CDR1 as MNHEY and CDR2 as SVGEGT. The CDR3 contains 19 residues. The V end lost 2 bases, the J end lost 0 bases, and 22 bases lay between the germline ends. The CDR3 here is CASSYGPRGRGAYQETQYF. The DNA for the CDR3 is TGTGCCAGCAGTTACGGCCCCCGGGGGAGAGGAGCGTACCAAGAGACCCAGTACTTC.

The chain employs TRBV10-3 and TRBJ1-6; TRBD1 is a possible D gene (6 bases). Germline values: CDR1 ENHRY, CDR2 SYGVKD. With 4 bases removed from V and 7 bases from J, the gap between germline ends came to 8 bases. The CDR3 is 13 amino acids. The CDR3 DNA reads as TGTGCCATCAGTGCCGGGGGCAATTCACCCCTCCACTTT. Its translation: CAISAGGNSPLHF.

This chain links TRBV12-5 with TRBJ1-5; D not certain. Between the trimmed V and J ends, which lost 2 bases and 3 bases, there was a span of 8 bases. The V gene's germline CDR1 is LGHNT and CDR2 FRNRAP. The CDR3 is 14 residues long. CDR3 sequence reads: CASGLSGPNQPQHF. DNA of the CDR3: TGTGCTAGTGGTTTGTCAGGACCCAATCAGCCCCAGCATTTT.

The chain recombines TRBV7-9 with TRBJ2-7; weak D call: TRBD2 (5 bases). This CDR3 spans 14 amino acids. CDR1 and CDR2 (germline): SEHNR, FQNEAQ (reference sequence). With 2 bases removed from V and 2 bases from J, the gap between germline ends came to 10 bases. CDR3 in amino acids: CASSLPGSPYEQYF. CDR3 nucleotide sequence: TGTGCCAGCAGCTTACCGGGATCTCCCTACGAGCAGTACTTC.

The chain combines TRBV5-6 with TRBJ2-1, with D unresolved. This CDR3 contains 13 residues. Germline V gene data show CDR1 as SGHDT and CDR2 as YYEEEE. The V gene lost 4 bases and the J gene lost 5 bases, with 10 bases spanning the gap. Here the CDR3 DNA reads TGTGCCAGCAGCGGGGTAGTAAACAATGAGCAGTTCTTC. Translating gives CASSGVVNNEQFF. The full variable domain, with the rest looked up from reference TRBV5-6 and TRBJ2-1, is DAGVTQSPTHLIKTRGQQVTLRCSPKSGHDTVSWYQQALGQGPQFIFQYYEEEERQRGNFPDRFSGHQFPNYSSELNVNALLLGDSALYLCASSGVVNNEQFFGPGTRLTVL.